The source of this T cell receptor (beta chain) is a study of OX40 agonist ivuxolimab in advanced cancers. Measured with immunoSEQ multiplex PCR; TCRdb has only the in-frame clones, and not every one. Of about 34,000 clones listed, about nine tenths are singletons. Looked up from germline, CDR1 is MNHNS and CDR2 is SASEGT. The V end lost 5 bases, the J end lost 4 bases, and 14 bases lay between the germline ends. This CDR3 spans 14 amino acids. Any history of autoimmune disease or systemic immunosuppression disqualified patients. This specimen consisted of CD4+ or CD8+ T cells sorted from blood, obtained in a trial of the OX40 agonist ivuxolimab. This receptor was taken from an adult with an advanced solid tumor such as melanoma, head and neck, liver or kidney cancer. V usage is TRBV6-1 and J usage is TRBJ1-1; D is undetermined. The CDR3 loop is CASSPQRLGTEAFF. CDR3 DNA: TGTGCCAGCAGTCCCCAGAGGTTAGGCACTGAAGCTTTCTTT.